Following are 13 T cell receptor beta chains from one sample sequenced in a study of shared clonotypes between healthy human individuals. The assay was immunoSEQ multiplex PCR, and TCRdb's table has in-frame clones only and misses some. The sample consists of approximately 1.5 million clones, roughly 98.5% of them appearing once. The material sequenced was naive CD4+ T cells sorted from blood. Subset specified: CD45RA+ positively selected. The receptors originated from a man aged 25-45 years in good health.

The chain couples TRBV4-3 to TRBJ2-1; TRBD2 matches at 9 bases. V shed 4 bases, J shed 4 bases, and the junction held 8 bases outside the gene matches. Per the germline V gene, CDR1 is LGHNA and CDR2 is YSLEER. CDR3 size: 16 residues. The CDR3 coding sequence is TGCGCCAGCAGCCCGCAAGCGGGGGGCAATTACAATGAGCAGTTCTTC. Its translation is CASSPQAGGNYNEQFF.

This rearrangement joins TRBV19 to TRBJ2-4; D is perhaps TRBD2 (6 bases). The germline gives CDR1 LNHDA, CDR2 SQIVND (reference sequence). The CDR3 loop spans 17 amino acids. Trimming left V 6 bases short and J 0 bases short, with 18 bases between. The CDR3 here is CASRAHGSLQAKNIQYF. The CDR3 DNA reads TGTGCCAGTAGGGCCCACGGGAGTTTACAAGCCAAAAACATTCAGTACTTC.

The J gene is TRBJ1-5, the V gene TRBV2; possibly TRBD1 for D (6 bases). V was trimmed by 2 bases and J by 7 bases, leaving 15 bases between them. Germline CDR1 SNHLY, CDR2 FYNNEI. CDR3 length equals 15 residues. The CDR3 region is CASSERGGLGQPQHF. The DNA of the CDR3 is TGTGCCAGCAGTGAACGGGGGGGGCTTGGACAGCCCCAGCATTTT.

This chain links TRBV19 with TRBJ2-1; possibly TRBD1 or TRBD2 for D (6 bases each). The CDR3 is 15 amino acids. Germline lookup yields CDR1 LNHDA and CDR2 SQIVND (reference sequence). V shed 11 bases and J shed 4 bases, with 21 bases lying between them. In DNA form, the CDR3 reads TGTGCCTCGGAGGAAGGGGGGACACTGTACAATGAGCAGTTCTTC. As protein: CASEEGGTLYNEQFF.

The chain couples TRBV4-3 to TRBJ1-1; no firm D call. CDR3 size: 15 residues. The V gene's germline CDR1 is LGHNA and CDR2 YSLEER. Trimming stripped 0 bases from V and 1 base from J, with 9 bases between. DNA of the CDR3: TGCGCCAGCAGCCAAGAATTGGAGTGGAACACTGAAGCTTTCTTT. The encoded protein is CASSQELEWNTEAFF.

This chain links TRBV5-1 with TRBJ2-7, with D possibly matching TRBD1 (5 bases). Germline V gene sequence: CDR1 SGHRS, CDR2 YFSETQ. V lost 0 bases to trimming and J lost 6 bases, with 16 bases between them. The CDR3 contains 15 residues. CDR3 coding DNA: TGCGCCAGCAGCTTGGGGCAGGGCCCTTTGGCCGAGCAGTACTTC. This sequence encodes CASSLGQGPLAEQYF.

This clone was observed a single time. In DNA form, the CDR3 reads TGTGCCATCAGTGAATCCAACCCGAACACTGAAGCTTTCTTT. Translating gives CAISESNPNTEAFF. V gene TRBV10-3 combines with J gene TRBJ1-1; D call uncertain. The V end lost 3 bases, the J end lost 1 base, and 9 bases lay between the germline ends. The CDR3 totals 14 residues. Germline CDR1 and CDR2: ENHRY and SYGVKD.

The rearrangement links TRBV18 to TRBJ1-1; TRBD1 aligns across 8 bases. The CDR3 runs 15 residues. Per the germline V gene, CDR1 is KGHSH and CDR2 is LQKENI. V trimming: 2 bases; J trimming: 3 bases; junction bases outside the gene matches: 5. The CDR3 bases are TGTGCCAGCTCACCAACAGGGGGAGGGTACACTGAAGCTTTCTTT. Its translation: CASSPTGGGYTEAFF.

CDR3 bases: TGTGCCAGCAGCGCCGCCGGGACAGGGACCGGGGAGCTGTTTTTT. Translating it yields CASSAAGTGTGELFF. This chain links TRBV9 with TRBJ2-2; 9 bases map to TRBD1. Per the germline V gene, CDR1 is SGDLS and CDR2 is YYNGEE. The J segment lost 5 bases and the V segment lost 3 bases, leaving 5 bases of the junction unmatched. CDR3 length: 15 residues.

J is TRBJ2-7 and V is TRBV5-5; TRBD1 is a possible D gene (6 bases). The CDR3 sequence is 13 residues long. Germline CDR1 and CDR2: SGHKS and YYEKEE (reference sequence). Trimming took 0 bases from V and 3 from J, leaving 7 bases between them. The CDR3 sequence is CASSLGDIYEQYF. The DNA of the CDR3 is TGTGCCAGCAGCTTGGGGGACATCTACGAGCAGTACTTC.

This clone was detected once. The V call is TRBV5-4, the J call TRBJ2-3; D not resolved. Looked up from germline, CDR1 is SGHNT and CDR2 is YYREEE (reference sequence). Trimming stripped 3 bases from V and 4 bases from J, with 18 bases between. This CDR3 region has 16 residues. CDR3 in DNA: TGTGCCAGCAGCTACCGGCCTACCGCCGGTCCAGATACGCAGTATTTT. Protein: CASSYRPTAGPDTQYF. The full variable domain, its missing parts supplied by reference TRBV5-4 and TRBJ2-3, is ETGVTQSPTHLIKTRGQQVTLRCSSQSGHNTVSWYQQALGQGPQFIFQYYREEENGRGNFPPRFSGLQFPNYSSELNVNALELDDSALYLCASSYRPTAGPDTQYFGPGTRLTVL.

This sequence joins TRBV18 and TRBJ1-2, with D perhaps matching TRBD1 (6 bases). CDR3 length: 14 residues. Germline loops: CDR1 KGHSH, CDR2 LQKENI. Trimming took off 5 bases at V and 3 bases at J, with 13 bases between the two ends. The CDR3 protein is CASSTTGFDYGYTF. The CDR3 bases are TGTGCCAGCTCAACAACAGGGTTCGACTATGGCTACACCTTC.

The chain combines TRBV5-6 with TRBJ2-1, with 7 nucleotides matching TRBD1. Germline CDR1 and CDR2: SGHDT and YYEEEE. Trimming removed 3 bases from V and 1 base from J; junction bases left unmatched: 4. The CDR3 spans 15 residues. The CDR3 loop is CASSYPGQSYNEQFF. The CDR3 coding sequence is TGTGCCAGCAGCTACCCGGGACAGTCCTACAATGAGCAGTTCTTC.